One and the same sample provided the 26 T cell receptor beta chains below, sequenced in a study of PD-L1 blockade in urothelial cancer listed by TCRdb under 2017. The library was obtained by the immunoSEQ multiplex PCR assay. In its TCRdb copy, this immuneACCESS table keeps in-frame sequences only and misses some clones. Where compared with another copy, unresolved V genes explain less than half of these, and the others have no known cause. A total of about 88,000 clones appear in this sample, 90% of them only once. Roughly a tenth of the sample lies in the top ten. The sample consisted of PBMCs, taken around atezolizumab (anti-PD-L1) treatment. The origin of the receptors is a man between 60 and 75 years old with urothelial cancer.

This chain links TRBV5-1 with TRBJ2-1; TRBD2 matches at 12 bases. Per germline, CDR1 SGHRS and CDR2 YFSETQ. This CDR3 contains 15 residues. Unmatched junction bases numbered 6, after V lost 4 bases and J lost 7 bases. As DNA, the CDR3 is TGCGCCAGCAGCCTGACTAGCGGGAGTTTGAATGAGCAGTTCTTC. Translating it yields CASSLTSGSLNEQFF.

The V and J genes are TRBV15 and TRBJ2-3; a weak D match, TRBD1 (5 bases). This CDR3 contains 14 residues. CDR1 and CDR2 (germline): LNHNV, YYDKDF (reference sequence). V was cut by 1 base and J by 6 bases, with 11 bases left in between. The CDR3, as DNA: TGTGCCACCAGCAGAGGGGGCGAAAGGGATACGCAGTATTTT. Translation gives CATSRGGERDTQYF.

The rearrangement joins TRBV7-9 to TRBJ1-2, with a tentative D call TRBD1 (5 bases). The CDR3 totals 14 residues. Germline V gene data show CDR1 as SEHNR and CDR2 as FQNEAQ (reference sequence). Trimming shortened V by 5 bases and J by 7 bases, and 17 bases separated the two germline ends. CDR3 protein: CASSRAGGVGGYTF. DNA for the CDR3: TGTGCCAGCAGCCGCGCCGGGGGTGTGGGTGGCTACACCTTC.

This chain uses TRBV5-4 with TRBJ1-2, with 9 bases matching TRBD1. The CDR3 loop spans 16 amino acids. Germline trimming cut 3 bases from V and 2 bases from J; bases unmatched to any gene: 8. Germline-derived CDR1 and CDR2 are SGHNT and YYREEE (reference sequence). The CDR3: CASSSGTGFNNYGYTF. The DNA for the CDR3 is TGTGCCAGCAGCTCAGGGACAGGGTTTAACAACTATGGCTACACCTTC.

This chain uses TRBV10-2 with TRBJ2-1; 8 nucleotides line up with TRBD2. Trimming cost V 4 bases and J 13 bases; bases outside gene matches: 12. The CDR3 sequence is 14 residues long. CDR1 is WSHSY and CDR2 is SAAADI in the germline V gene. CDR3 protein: CASSVGGGTSGQFF. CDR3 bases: TGCGCCAGCAGTGTAGGTGGCGGGACTAGTGGTCAGTTCTTC.

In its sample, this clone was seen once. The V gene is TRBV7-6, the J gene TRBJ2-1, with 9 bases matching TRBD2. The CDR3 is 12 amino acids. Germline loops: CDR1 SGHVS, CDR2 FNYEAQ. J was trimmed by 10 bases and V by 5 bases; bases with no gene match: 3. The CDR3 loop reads CASSPSGAEQFF. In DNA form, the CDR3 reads TGTGCCAGCAGCCCTAGCGGGGCCGAGCAGTTCTTC.

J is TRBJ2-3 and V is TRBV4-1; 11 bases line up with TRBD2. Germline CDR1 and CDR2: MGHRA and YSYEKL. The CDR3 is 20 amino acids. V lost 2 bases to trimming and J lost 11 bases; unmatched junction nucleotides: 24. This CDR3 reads CASSQPGQGSSGGRLGRQYF. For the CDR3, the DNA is TGCGCCAGCAGCCAACCGGGACAGGGATCTAGCGGGGGGCGGCTAGGTAGGCAGTATTTT.

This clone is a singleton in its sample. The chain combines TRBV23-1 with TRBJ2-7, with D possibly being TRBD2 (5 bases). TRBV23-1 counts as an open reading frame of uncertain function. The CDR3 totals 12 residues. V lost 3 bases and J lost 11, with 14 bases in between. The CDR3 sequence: CASSQDGGGKYF. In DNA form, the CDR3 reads TGCGCCAGCAGTCAGGACGGAGGCGGTAAGTACTTC.

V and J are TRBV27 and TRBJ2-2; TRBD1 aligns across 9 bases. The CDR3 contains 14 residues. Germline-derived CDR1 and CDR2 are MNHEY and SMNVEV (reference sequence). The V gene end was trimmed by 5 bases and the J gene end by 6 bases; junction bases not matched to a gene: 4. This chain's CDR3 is CASSDRGGPGELFF. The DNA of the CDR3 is TGTGCCAGCAGTGACAGGGGGGGGCCCGGGGAGCTGTTTTTT.

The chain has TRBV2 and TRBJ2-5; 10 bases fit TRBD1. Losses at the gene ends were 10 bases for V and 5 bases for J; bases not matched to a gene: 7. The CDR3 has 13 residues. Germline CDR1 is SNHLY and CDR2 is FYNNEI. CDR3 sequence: CATGQGNGETQYF. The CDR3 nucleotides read TGTGCCACGGGACAGGGGAATGGGGAGACCCAGTACTTC.

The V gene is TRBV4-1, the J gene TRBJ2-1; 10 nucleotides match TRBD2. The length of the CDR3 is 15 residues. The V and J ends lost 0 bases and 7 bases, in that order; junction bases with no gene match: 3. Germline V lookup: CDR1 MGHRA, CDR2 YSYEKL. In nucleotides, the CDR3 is TGCGCCAGCAGCCAAGAAACTAGCGGGGATAATGAGCAGTTCTTC. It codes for CASSQETSGDNEQFF.

The CDR3 coding sequence is TGTGCCAGCATGAGCGATGGCCGGAATCAGCCCCAGCATTTT. This encodes CASMSDGRNQPQHF. V usage is TRBV2 and J usage is TRBJ1-5; D is undetermined. In germline, CDR1 is SNHLY, CDR2 FYNNEI. This CDR3 region has 14 residues. V was pared by 7 bases and J by 4 bases, with 14 bases between.

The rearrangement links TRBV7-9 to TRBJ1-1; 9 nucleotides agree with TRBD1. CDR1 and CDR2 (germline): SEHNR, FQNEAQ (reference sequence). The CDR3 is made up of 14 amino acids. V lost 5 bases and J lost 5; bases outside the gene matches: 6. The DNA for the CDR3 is TGTGCCAGCAGCCTAGGACAGGGGATGACTGAAGCTTTCTTT. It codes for CASSLGQGMTEAFF.

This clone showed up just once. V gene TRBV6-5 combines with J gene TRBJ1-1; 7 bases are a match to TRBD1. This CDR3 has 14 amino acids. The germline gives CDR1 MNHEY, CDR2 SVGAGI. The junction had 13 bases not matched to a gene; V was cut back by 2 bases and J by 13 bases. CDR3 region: CASSYPEAGGLVFF. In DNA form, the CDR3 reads TGTGCCAGCAGTTACCCCGAGGCAGGGGGTTTAGTTTTCTTT.

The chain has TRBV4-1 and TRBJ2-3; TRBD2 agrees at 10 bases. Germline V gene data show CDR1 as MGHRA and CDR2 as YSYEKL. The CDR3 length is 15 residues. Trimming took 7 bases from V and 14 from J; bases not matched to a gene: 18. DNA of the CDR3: TGCGCCAGCACCCACCATTACCTTCCGGGACTAGCGTGGTATTTT. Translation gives CASTHHYLPGLAWYF.

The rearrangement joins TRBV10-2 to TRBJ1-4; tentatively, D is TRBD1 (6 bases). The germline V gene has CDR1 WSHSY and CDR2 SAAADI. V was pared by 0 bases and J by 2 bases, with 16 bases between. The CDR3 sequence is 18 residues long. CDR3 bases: TGCGCCAGCAGTGAGTCGGCAGGGGAGTTGATGACTAATGAAAAACTGTTTTTT. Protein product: CASSESAGELMTNEKLFF.

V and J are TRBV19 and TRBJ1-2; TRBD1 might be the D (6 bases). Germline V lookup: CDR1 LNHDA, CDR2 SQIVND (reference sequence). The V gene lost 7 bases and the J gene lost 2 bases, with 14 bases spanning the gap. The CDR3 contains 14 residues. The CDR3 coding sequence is TGTGCCAGTACCCCCCACAGGGTGAACTATGGCTACACCTTC. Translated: CASTPHRVNYGYTF.

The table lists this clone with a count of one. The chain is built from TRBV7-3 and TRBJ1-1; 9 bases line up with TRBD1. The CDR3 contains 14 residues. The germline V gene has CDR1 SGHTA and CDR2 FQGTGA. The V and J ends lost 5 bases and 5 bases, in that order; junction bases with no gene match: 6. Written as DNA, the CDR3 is TGTGCCAGCAGCATACAGGGGGCTGGAACTGAAGCTTTCTTT. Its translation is CASSIQGAGTEAFF.

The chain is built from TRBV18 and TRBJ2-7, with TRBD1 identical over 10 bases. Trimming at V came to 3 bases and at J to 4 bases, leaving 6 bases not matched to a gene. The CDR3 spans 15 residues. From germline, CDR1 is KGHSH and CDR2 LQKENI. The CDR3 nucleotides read TGTGCCAGCTCACCCAGGACAGGGGGAGGGTACGAGCAGTACTTC. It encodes CASSPRTGGGYEQYF. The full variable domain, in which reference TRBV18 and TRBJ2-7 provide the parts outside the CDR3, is NAGVMQNPRHLVRRRGQEARLRCSPMKGHSHVYWYRQLPEEGLKFMVYLQKENIIDESGMPKERFSAEFPKEGPSILRIQQVVRGDSAAYFCASSPRTGGGYEQYFGPGTRLTVT.

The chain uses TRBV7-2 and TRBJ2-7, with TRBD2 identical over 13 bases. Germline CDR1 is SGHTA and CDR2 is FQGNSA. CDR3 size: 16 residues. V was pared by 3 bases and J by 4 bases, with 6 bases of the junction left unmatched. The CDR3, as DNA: TGTGCCAGCAGCTTGGGGACTAGCGGGGAGGGGTACGAGCAGTACTTC. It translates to CASSLGTSGEGYEQYF.

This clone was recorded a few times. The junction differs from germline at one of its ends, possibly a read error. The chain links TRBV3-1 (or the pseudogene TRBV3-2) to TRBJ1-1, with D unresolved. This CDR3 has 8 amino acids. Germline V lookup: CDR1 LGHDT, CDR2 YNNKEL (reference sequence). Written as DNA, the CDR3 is TGTGCCAGCAGCCAAATCATTTTT. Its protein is CASSQIIF.

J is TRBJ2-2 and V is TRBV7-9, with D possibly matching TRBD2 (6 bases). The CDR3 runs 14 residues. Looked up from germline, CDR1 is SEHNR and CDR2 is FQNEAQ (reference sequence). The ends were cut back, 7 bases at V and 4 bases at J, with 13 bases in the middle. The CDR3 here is CASTPQGGTGELFF. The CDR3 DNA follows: TGTGCCAGCACCCCCCAGGGAGGCACCGGGGAGCTGTTTTTT.

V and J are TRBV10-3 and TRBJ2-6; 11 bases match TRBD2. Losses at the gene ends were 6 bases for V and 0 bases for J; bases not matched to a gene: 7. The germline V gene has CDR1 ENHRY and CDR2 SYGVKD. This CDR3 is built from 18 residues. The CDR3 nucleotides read TGTGCCATCAGGACGGGACTAGCGGAACGCTCTGGGGCCAACGTCCTGACTTTC. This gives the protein CAIRTGLAERSGANVLTF.

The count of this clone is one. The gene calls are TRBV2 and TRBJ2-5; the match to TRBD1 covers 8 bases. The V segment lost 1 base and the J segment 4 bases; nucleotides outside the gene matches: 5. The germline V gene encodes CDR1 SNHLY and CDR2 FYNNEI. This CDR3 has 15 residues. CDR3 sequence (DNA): TGTGCCAGCAGTGAAGGGGTAACAGGGGGAGAGACCCAGTACTTC. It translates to CASSEGVTGGETQYF.

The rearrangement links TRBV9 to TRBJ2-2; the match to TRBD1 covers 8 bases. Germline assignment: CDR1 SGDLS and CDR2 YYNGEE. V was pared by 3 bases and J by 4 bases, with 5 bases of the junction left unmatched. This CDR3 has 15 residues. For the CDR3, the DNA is TGTGCCAGCAGCGCGACAGGGGCTCTCACCGGGGAGCTGTTTTTT. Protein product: CASSATGALTGELFF.

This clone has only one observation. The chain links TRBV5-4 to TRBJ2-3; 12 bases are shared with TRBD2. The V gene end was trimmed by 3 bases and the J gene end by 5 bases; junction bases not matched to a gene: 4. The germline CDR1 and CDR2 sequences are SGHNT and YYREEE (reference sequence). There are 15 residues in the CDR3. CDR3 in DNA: TGTGCCAGCAGCTCACTAGCGGGGGGCCAAGATACGCAGTATTTT. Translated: CASSSLAGGQDTQYF.